The entry below gives a single T cell receptor beta chain sequence along with its context. Per the original methods: Quantification of nucleated cells was approximated via reference gene primer amplification. TCRdb's table, derived via immunoSEQ multiplex PCR, lists solely in-frame clones and lacks some. V and J calls and clone size are copied from that table; D and trimming were computed from the DNA. The repertoire consists of approximately 120,000 clones, with about 80% occurring once and the leading ten covering 6% to 7%. V gave up 0 bases and J gave up 8 bases; unmatched junction bases: 8. This CDR3 is built from 15 residues. CDR1 and CDR2 from the germline V gene are SEHNR and FQNEAQ (reference sequence). The record originates from a study of blood T cell repertoires in COVID-19. Study-level background: PBMCs, B-cell-depleted T cells, or T cells provided the cDNA or gDNA that made up the material.

The sequencing sample was made of peripheral blood. The chain couples TRBV7-9 to TRBJ1-2; 8 positions agree with TRBD1. This clonotype was obtained from a woman aged 45-59 years with acute or convalescent COVID-19. CDR3 protein: CASSLAGDRLRGYTF. CDR3 bases: TGTGCCAGCAGCTTAGCAGGGGACAGGTTGCGGGGCTACACCTTC.